These T cell receptor beta chains were read from a single sample in a study of memory CD4+ T cells and cytomegalovirus serostatus. Clones were sequenced by immunoSEQ multiplex PCR, and TCRdb holds only the in-frame ones, with some missing. The sample gives 50,000 or so clones, 82% of which show up once; approximately 0.64% is in the top ten. Sequencing input: memory CD4+ T cells from blood. All receptors derive from an adult in good health and CMV-seronegative. Each CDR3 is given with its conserved first and last residue. The D gene is left open where the match is weak. Size is stated for part of the rows, as once, few or many counts, or as a class when the clone is expanded.

V gene	clone size	J gene	D gene	CDR3 protein	CDR3 DNA
TRBV9	NA	TRBJ2-1	TRBD2	CASSVAGLAGYNEQFF	TGTGCCAGCAGCGTAGCGGGACTAGCGGGCTACAATGAGCAGTTCTTC
TRBV6-1	NA	TRBJ1-4	TRBD1	CASRVQGGNEKLFF	TGTGCCAGCAGAGTACAGGGGGGAAATGAAAAACTGTTTTTT
TRBV6-4	NA	TRBJ1-6	NA	CASSVSLQSPLHF	TGTGCCAGCAGTGTATCATTACAATCACCCCTCCACTTT
TRBV2	NA	TRBJ2-3	NA	CASSEFLGPSADTQYF	TGTGCCAGCAGTGAATTCCTGGGGCCGTCGGCGGATACGCAGTATTTT
TRBV7-7	NA	TRBJ2-1	NA	CASSQRQEGGEQFF	TGTGCCAGCAGCCAAAGACAGGAGGGGGGTGAGCAGTTCTTC
TRBV2	few	TRBJ2-7	NA	CAGRDLSSYEQYF	TGTGCCGGACGGGACCTGAGCTCCTACGAGCAGTACTTC
TRBV5-5	NA	TRBJ1-2	NA	CASSLAGGHYGYTF	TGTGCCAGCAGCTTGGCGGGGGGCCACTATGGCTACACCTTC
TRBV7-9	NA	TRBJ2-7	NA	CASSLAVTGSGSYEQYF	TGTGCCAGCAGCTTAGCGGTAACGGGCTCTGGCTCCTACGAGCAGTACTTC
TRBV19	NA	TRBJ1-2	NA	CASSMMTENYGYTF	TGTGCCAGTAGTATGATGACAGAGAACTATGGCTACACCTTC
TRBV9	NA	TRBJ1-2	NA	CASSFREDYGYTF	TGTGCCAGCAGCTTCAGGGAAGACTATGGCTACACCTTC
TRBV7-9	NA	TRBJ1-6	TRBD1	CASSLGTGAVYNSPLHF	TGTGCCAGCAGCTTAGGGACAGGGGCGGTCTATAATTCACCCCTCCACTTT
TRBV7-8	NA	TRBJ1-3	NA	CASSQTGNGNTIYF	TGTGCCAGCAGCCAAACAGGGAACGGAAACACCATATATTTT
TRBV19	NA	TRBJ2-3	NA	CASSIEGTRTDTQYF	TGTGCCAGTAGTATCGAGGGGACCCGCACAGATACGCAGTATTTT
TRBV30	NA	TRBJ2-7	TRBD1	CAWSVGDRGYEQYF	TGTGCCTGGAGTGTTGGAGACAGGGGTTACGAGCAGTACTTC
TRBV4-2	NA	TRBJ1-6	TRBD1	CASSQDARGRSNSPLHF	TGTGCCAGCAGCCAAGATGCCAGGGGGCGTAGTAATTCACCCCTCCACTTT
TRBV29-1	once	TRBJ2-3	TRBD2	CSVGGTSYDTQYF	TGCAGCGTTGGCGGGACTAGCTACGATACGCAGTATTTT
TRBV19	NA	TRBJ1-5	NA	CASKPGFNQPQHF	TGTGCCAGTAAACCAGGTTTCAATCAGCCCCAGCATTTT
TRBV28	NA	TRBJ1-5	NA	CASSFRREQPQHF	TGTGCCAGCAGTTTCCGCAGGGAACAGCCCCAGCATTTT
TRBV7-9	NA	TRBJ2-3	TRBD2	CASSLGLAGGSYTTDTQYF	TGTGCCAGCAGCCTGGGACTAGCGGGGGGTTCCTACACCACAGATACGCAGTATTTT
TRBV4-2	NA	TRBJ1-6	NA	CASSLDSSSYNSPLHF	TGTGCCAGCAGCCTCGACAGCAGCTCCTATAATTCACCCCTCCACTTT
TRBV5-1	NA	TRBJ1-5	NA	CASSPPQPVSVVQPQHF	TGCGCCAGCAGCCCCCCCCAACCGGTTTCAGTGGTTCAGCCCCAGCATTTT
TRBV7-2	NA	TRBJ1-6	NA	CASSLGVRSSYNSPLHF	TGTGCCAGCAGCTTAGGGGTGAGAAGCTCCTATAATTCACCCCTCCACTTT
TRBV25-1	NA	TRBJ1-4	NA	CASSVNINEKLFF	TGTGCCAGCAGTGTTAATATCAATGAAAAACTGTTTTTT
TRBV7-9	once	TRBJ1-1	NA	CASSLGTRNTEAFF	TGTGCCAGCAGCTTAGGGACAAGGAACACTGAAGCTTTCTTT
TRBV7-9	NA	TRBJ1-5	NA	CASSLFYRQRHSNQPQHF	TGTGCCAGCAGCCTCTTTTACCGACAGAGACATAGCAATCAGCCCCAGCATTTT
TRBV7-3	NA	TRBJ2-6	NA	CASSRSGANVLTF	TGTGCCAGCAGCCGGTCTGGGGCCAACGTCCTGACTTTC
TRBV19	NA	TRBJ2-5	NA	CASNGGFQETQYF	TGTGCCAGTAATGGGGGGTTCCAAGAGACCCAGTACTTC
TRBV5-6	NA	TRBJ2-1	TRBD2	CASSEGLAGVYNEQFF	TGTGCCAGCAGCGAAGGACTAGCGGGGGTGTACAATGAGCAGTTCTTC
TRBV27	NA	TRBJ2-7	NA	CASSLRQPSPYEQYF	TGTGCCAGCAGTTTACGACAGCCGTCTCCCTACGAGCAGTACTTC
TRBV5-1	NA	TRBJ2-5	NA	CASSLAMETQYF	TGCGCCAGCAGCTTGGCTATGGAGACCCAGTACTTC
TRBV5-1	NA	TRBJ2-1	TRBD1	CASSRNSGTGGSLDNEQFF	TGCGCCAGCAGCAGAAATTCCGGGACAGGGGGCTCTTTGGACAATGAGCAGTTCTTC
TRBV27	few	TRBJ2-7	NA	CASSFSARSSYEQYF	TGTGCCAGCAGTTTTTCCGCCAGGTCGTCCTACGAGCAGTACTTC
TRBV7-7	NA	TRBJ2-2	TRBD2	CASSKGLAGAGELFF	TGTGCCAGCAGCAAGGGACTAGCGGGAGCCGGGGAGCTGTTTTTT
TRBV28	NA	TRBJ2-5	TRBD2	CASSRGGGAEETQYF	TGTGCCAGCAGTCGAGGCGGGGGGGCCGAGGAGACCCAGTACTTC
TRBV18	NA	TRBJ2-1	TRBD1	CASLRDRGSYEQFF	TGTGCCAGCCTTCGGGACAGGGGGTCTTATGAGCAGTTCTTC
TRBV4-3	NA	TRBJ2-1	TRBD2	CASSQEILAGSGNEQFF	TGCGCCAGCAGCCAAGAGATTTTAGCGGGGAGCGGCAATGAGCAGTTCTTC
TRBV2	NA	TRBJ2-3	TRBD2	CASSSGGELVTDTQYF	TGTGCCAGCAGTAGCGGGGGGGAATTGGTGACAGATACGCAGTATTTT
TRBV9	few	TRBJ1-2	TRBD1	CASSVGTGANLNYGYTF	TGTGCCAGCAGCGTAGGAACAGGGGCCAACCTTAACTATGGCTACACCTTC
TRBV2	NA	TRBJ2-3	TRBD1	CASSSLLIGTGGTDTQYF	TGTGCCAGCAGTTCTCTCCTCATTGGGACAGGGGGCACAGATACGCAGTATTTT